There are a few counts of the clone carrying this TCR beta chain. What it binds is not known. The data stem from a study of response to subunit inactivated influenza vaccine. This CDR3 has 15 residues. CDR1 and CDR2 (germline): SQVTM, ANQGSEA. V shed 2 bases and J 3 bases; nucleotides not matched to a gene: 8. General observations from the study: Researchers suggested that each seasonal influenza vaccination recruits few new T cells.

Via MiXCR, TCRdb re-called the RT-PCR reads, giving one row per CDR3 protein. Of about 650,000 distinct CDR3 sequences listed, approximately 14% are singletons. This receptor was identified in a man over 45 who received an inactivated influenza vaccine. The chain is built from TRBV29-1 and TRBJ2-7; TRBD1 aligns across 9 bases. The source material was PBMCs from blood, sampled about 11 days after vaccination. As DNA, the CDR3 is TGCAGCGTTGAATATCGGACAGGGGTGGACTACGAGCAGTACTTC. Encoded protein: CSVEYRTGVDYEQYF.